Each of the 21 T cell receptor beta chains below was sequenced from the same sample in a study of blood T cell repertoires in COVID-19. The data were produced by immunoSEQ multiplex PCR, yet TCRdb's version contains in-frame clones alone and is incomplete. The sample yields under 300,000 clones, more than 70% seen once. Input material: PBMCs or T cells enriched from blood (not recorded which). These receptors were obtained from a woman aged 60 to 75 in a cohort exposed to, infected with or recovered from COVID-19 (not recorded which).

J is TRBJ1-1 and V is TRBV5-1; D is uncertain. CDR3 length: 13 residues. V lost 1 base and J 8 bases, leaving 12 bases between the germline ends. The germline V gene has CDR1 SGHRS and CDR2 YFSETQ. The CDR3 DNA follows: TGCGCCAGCAGCTTGCTCGTCGAGTCGGAAGCTTTCTTT. It encodes CASSLLVESEAFF.

The V and J genes are TRBV9 and TRBJ1-6; 7 bases line up with TRBD1. CDR1 SGDLS and CDR2 YYNGEE come from the germline V gene. The CDR3 runs 15 residues. V lost 0 bases to trimming and J lost 5 bases; unmatched junction nucleotides: 2. CDR3 coding DNA: TGTGCCAGCAGCGTAGTTGGACAGGATAATTCACCCCTCCACTTT. This encodes CASSVVGQDNSPLHF.

The rearrangement joins TRBV5-4 to TRBJ2-5; TRBD2 might be the D (5 bases). Looked up from germline, CDR1 is SGHNT and CDR2 is YYREEE (reference sequence). This CDR3 contains 14 residues. V lost 4 bases and J 5 bases, leaving 15 bases between the germline ends. The chain's CDR3 is CASSTHGTGETQYF. The CDR3 DNA reads as TGTGCCAGCAGCACTCACGGAACGGGGGAGACCCAGTACTTC. The full variable domain, in which reference TRBV5-4 and TRBJ2-5 provide the parts outside the CDR3, is ETGVTQSPTHLIKTRGQQVTLRCSSQSGHNTVSWYQQALGQGPQFIFQYYREEENGRGNFPPRFSGLQFPNYSSELNVNALELDDSALYLCASSTHGTGETQYFGPGTRLLVL.

The chain links TRBV7-9 to TRBJ2-7; 7 bases agree with TRBD2. The CDR3 loop spans 15 amino acids. Germline-derived CDR1 and CDR2 are SEHNR and FQNEAQ (reference sequence). Trimming at V came to 6 bases and at J to 4 bases, leaving 12 bases not matched to a gene. The CDR3 protein is CASRGRGEAWYEQYF. The CDR3 coding sequence is TGTGCCAGCAGGGGGAGGGGAGAGGCCTGGTACGAGCAGTACTTC.

In this sample, this clone turned up once. The chain joins TRBV28 to TRBJ2-1; D uncertain. The V end lost 1 base, the J end lost 8 bases, and 9 bases lay between the germline ends. This CDR3 contains 13 residues. The germline gives CDR1 MDHEN, CDR2 SYDVKM. This CDR3 is CASSLLGAHEQFF. In nucleotides, the CDR3 is TGTGCCAGCAGTTTATTGGGCGCCCATGAGCAGTTCTTC.

This rearrangement joins TRBV29-1 to TRBJ2-3, with D unresolved. There are 14 residues in the CDR3. V lost 6 bases and J 2 bases, leaving 15 bases between the germline ends. The germline gives CDR1 SQVTM, CDR2 ANQGSEA. The CDR3 coding sequence is TGCAGCGTCCAGACCCGACGGGTCACAGATACGCAGTATTTT. This gives the protein CSVQTRRVTDTQYF.

This sequence joins TRBV15 and TRBJ2-1; no clear D. The CDR3 runs to 13 residues. Between the trimmed V and J ends, which lost 6 bases and 0 bases, there was a span of 6 bases. Germline-derived CDR1 and CDR2 are LNHNV and YYDKDF (reference sequence). The CDR3 region has the DNA TGTGCCACCAGGCGGAGCTCCTACAATGAGCAGTTCTTC. Translating it yields CATRRSSYNEQFF. The whole variable domain, remainder taken from reference TRBV15 and TRBJ2-1, is DAMVIQNPRYQVTQFGKPVTLSCSQTLNHNVMYWYQQKSSQAPKLLFHYYDKDFNNEADTPDNFQSRRPNTSFCFLDIRSPGLGDTAMYLCATRRSSYNEQFFGPGTRLTVL.

This clone was observed a single time. The J gene is TRBJ2-5, the V gene TRBV28; 7 bases line up with TRBD2. V shed 7 bases and J 5 bases; nucleotides not matched to a gene: 16. This CDR3 is built from 16 residues. The germline V gene has CDR1 MDHEN and CDR2 SYDVKM. The CDR3 nucleotides read TGTGCCAGCACACGGGGAATTGGACTAGATGGGGAGACCCAGTACTTC. Protein: CASTRGIGLDGETQYF. Drawing the rest from reference TRBV28 and TRBJ2-5, the complete variable domain is DVKVTQSSRYLVKRTGEKVFLECVQDMDHENMFWYRQDPGLGLRLIYFSYDVKMKEKGDIPEGYSVSREKKERFSLILESASTNQTSMYLCASTRGIGLDGETQYFGPGTRLLVL.

This clone was seen a single time. This sequence joins TRBV9 and TRBJ1-1, with TRBD1 matching 8 bases. Germline CDR1 reads SGDLS; CDR2 reads YYNGEE. The CDR3 contains 13 residues. The V and J ends lost 4 bases and 12 bases, in that order; junction bases with no gene match: 11. The CDR3 DNA is TGTGCCAGCAGCCCATCGACAGGGGCCTTGACTTTCTTT. Its protein product is CASSPSTGALTFF.

The V call is TRBV2, the J call TRBJ2-2, with D perhaps matching TRBD1 (5 bases). CDR3 length: 16 amino acids. Trimming pared 4 bases from V and 1 base from J, leaving 13 bases between. In germline, CDR1 is SNHLY, CDR2 FYNNEI. CDR3 in amino acids: CASSAGHPLNTGELFF. In DNA, the CDR3 is TGTGCCAGCAGTGCTGGACACCCTTTGAACACCGGGGAGCTGTTTTTT.

The chain has TRBV19 and TRBJ1-1; possible D gene TRBD1, 5 bases. Trimming pared 5 bases from V and 7 bases from J, leaving 11 bases between. The germline V gene has CDR1 LNHDA and CDR2 SQIVND (reference sequence). The length of the CDR3 is 12 residues. This CDR3 is CASSGGYNEAFF. Written as DNA, the CDR3 is TGTGCCAGTAGTGGGGGGTATAATGAAGCTTTCTTT.

The chain joins TRBV5-1 to TRBJ1-1; D gene uncertain. This CDR3 region has 14 residues. V gave up 4 bases and J gave up 4 bases, with 14 bases separating them. Germline CDR1 and CDR2: SGHRS and YFSETQ. CDR3 sequence reads: CASSPGLGSTEAFF. As DNA, the CDR3 is TGCGCCAGCAGCCCGGGGTTGGGAAGCACTGAAGCTTTCTTT.

This clone was observed once. The chain carries TRBV6-1 and TRBJ1-5, with 7 bases matching TRBD1. This CDR3 has 19 amino acids. Per the germline V gene, CDR1 is MNHNS and CDR2 is SASEGT. V was pared by 2 bases and J by 2 bases, with 15 bases of the junction left unmatched. CDR3 in amino acids: CASSESIRGRQGGNQPQHF. CDR3 in DNA: TGTGCCAGCAGTGAATCTATTAGGGGCCGACAGGGTGGCAATCAGCCCCAGCATTTT.

V gene TRBV28 combines with J gene TRBJ2-7; 9 bases match TRBD2. This CDR3 is built from 15 residues. V gave up 6 bases and J gave up 7 bases; unmatched junction bases: 13. CDR1 is MDHEN and CDR2 is SYDVKM in the germline V gene. The CDR3 sequence is CASSRLAVDLGEQYF. The CDR3 nucleotides are TGTGCCAGCAGCCGACTAGCGGTGGATCTTGGGGAGCAGTACTTC.

The J gene is TRBJ1-2, the V gene TRBV5-6; 7 nucleotides line up with TRBD1. The CDR3 consists of 15 residues. Germline V gene lookup returns CDR1 SGHDT and CDR2 YYEEEE. The V and J ends lost 1 base and 2 bases, in that order; junction bases with no gene match: 5. The CDR3 nucleotides read TGTGCCAGCAGCTTGTTGGCAGGGGGAAACTATGGCTACACCTTC. Its translation: CASSLLAGGNYGYTF.

This clone was seen at least ten times. The rearrangement links TRBV6-5 to TRBJ1-1; D uncertain. Germline V CDR1 and CDR2: MNHEY, SVGAGI. The length of the CDR3 is 13 residues. Trimming took 1 base from V and 0 from J, leaving 3 bases between them. CDR3 in amino acids: CASSYFMNTEAFF. The CDR3 coding sequence is TGTGCCAGCAGTTACTTCATGAACACTGAAGCTTTCTTT.

The gene calls are TRBV13 and TRBJ2-5, with a tentative D call TRBD2 (6 bases). The CDR3 has 14 residues. Germline CDR1 PRHDT, CDR2 FYEKMQ (reference sequence). V dropped 4 bases and J dropped 4 bases, with 13 bases sitting between them. CDR3 nucleotides: TGTGCCAGCAGCTCGGGACTTCTCACAGAGACCCAGTACTTC. Amino acids: CASSSGLLTETQYF.

The chain uses TRBV3-1 (or the pseudogene TRBV3-2) and TRBJ2-7; the D gene is possibly TRBD1 (6 bases). Trimming removed 1 base from V and 3 bases from J, with 10 bases in between. The CDR3 covers 14 residues. Germline V gene lookup returns CDR1 LGHDT and CDR2 YNNKEL (reference sequence). In DNA, the CDR3 is TGTGCCAGCAGCCAAGGGTGGACAGTCTACGAGCAGTACTTC. Translation: CASSQGWTVYEQYF.

This chain links TRBV6-1 with TRBJ1-6; 7 nucleotides match TRBD1. The CDR3 consists of 14 residues. Trimming at V came to 2 bases and at J to 7 bases, leaving 2 bases not matched to a gene. Per germline, CDR1 MNHNS and CDR2 SASEGT. The CDR3 sequence: CASSERGRNSPLHF. The CDR3 DNA reads TGTGCCAGCAGTGAAAGGGGGCGAAATTCACCCCTCCACTTT.

This chain joins TRBV11-2 and TRBJ2-5, with 12 positions matching TRBD1. The CDR3 is 15 residues long. The V segment lost 5 bases and the J segment 4 bases; nucleotides outside the gene matches: 5. The germline V gene encodes CDR1 SGHAT and CDR2 FQNNGV. The CDR3 DNA sequence: TGTGCCAGCAGCCAGGGACAGGGGGCTCGAGAGACCCAGTACTTC. The encoded protein is CASSQGQGARETQYF.

The CDR3 spells CASSPNLAGVADTQYF. CDR3 coding DNA: TGTGCCAGCAGCCCCAATCTAGCGGGAGTAGCAGATACGCAGTATTTT. The chain recombines TRBV14 with TRBJ2-3; TRBD2 aligns across 10 bases. The CDR3 runs to 16 residues. The germline V gene has CDR1 SGHDN and CDR2 FVKESK. With 4 bases clipped from V and 4 bases from J, the junction kept 8 bases outside the gene matches.